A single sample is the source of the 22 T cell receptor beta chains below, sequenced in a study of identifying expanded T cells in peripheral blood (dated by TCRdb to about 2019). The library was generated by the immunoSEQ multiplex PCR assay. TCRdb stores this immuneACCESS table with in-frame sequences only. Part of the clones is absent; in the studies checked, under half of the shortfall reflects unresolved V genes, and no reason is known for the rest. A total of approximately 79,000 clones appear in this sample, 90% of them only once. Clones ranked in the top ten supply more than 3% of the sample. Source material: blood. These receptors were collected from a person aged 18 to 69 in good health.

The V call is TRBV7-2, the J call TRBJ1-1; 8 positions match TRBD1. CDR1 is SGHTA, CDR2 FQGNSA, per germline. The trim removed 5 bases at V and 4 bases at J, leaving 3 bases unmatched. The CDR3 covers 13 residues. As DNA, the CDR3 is TGTGCCAGCAGCCGACAGGGGTCCACTGAAGCTTTCTTT. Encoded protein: CASSRQGSTEAFF.

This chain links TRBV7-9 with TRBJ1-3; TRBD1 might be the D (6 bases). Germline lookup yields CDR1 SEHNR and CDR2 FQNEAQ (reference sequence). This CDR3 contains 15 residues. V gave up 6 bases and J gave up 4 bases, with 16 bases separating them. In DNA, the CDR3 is TGTGCCAGCAGACAACAGGGTGCTAACGGAAACACCATATATTTT. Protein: CASRQQGANGNTIYF.

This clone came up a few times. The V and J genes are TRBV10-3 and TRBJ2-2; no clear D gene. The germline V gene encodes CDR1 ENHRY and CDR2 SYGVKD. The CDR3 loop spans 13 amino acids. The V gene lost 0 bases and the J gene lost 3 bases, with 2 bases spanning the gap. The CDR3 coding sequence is TGTGCCATCAGTGAGTCGGACACCGGGGAGCTGTTTTTT. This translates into CAISESDTGELFF.

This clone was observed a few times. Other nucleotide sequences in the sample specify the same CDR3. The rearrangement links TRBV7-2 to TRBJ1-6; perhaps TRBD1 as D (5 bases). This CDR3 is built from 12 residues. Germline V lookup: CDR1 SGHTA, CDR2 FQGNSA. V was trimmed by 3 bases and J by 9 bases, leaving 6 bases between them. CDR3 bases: TGTGCCAGCAGCTTGGGGCGTTCACCCCTCCACTTT. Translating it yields CASSLGRSPLHF.

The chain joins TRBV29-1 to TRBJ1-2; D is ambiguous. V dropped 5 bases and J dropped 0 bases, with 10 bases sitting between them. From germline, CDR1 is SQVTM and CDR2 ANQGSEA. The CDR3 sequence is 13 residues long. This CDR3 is CSVLVFPNYGYTF. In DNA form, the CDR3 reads TGCAGCGTTCTGGTTTTCCCTAACTATGGCTACACCTTC.

The CDR3 loop is CASQTGHHTDTQYF. DNA of the CDR3: TGTGCCAGCCAGACAGGGCACCACACAGATACGCAGTATTTT. The chain recombines TRBV11-2 with TRBJ2-3; 7 bases fit TRBD1. The trim removed 8 bases at V and 2 bases at J, leaving 7 bases unmatched. From germline, CDR1 is SGHAT and CDR2 FQNNGV. This CDR3 spans 14 amino acids.

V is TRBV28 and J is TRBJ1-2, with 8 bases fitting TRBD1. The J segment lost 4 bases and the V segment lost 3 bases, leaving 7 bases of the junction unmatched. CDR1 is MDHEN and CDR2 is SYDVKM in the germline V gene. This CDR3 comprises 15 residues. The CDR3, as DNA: TGTGCCAGCAGTTTGAGGACAGGGCTTGGCTATGGCTACACCTTC. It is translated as CASSLRTGLGYGYTF.

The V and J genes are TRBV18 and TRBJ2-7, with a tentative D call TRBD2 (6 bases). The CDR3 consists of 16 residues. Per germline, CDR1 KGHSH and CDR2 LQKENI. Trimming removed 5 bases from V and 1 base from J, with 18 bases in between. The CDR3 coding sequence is TGTGCCAGCTCAGCCTTATTAGGGAGGAGTTCCTACGAGCAGTACTTC. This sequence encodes CASSALLGRSSYEQYF. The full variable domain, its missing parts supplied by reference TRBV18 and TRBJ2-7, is NAGVMQNPRHLVRRRGQEARLRCSPMKGHSHVYWYRQLPEEGLKFMVYLQKENIIDESGMPKERFSAEFPKEGPSILRIQQVVRGDSAAYFCASSALLGRSSYEQYFGPGTRLTVT.

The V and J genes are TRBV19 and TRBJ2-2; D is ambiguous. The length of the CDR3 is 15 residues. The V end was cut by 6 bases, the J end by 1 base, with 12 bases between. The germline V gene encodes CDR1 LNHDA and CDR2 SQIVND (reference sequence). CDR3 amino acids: CASRNRVLNTGELFF. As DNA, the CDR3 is TGTGCCAGTAGGAACCGGGTCTTGAACACCGGGGAGCTGTTTTTT.

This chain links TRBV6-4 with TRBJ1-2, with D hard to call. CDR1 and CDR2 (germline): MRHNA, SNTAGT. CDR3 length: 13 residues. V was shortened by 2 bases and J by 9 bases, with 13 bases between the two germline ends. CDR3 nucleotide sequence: TGTGCCAGCAGTGACGGACCCGATGCCAGCTACACCTTC. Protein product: CASSDGPDASYTF.

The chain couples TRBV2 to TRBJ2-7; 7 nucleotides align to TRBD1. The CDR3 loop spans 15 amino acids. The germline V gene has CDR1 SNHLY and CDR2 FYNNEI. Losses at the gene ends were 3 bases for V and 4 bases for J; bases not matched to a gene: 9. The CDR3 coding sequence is TGTGCCAGCAGTGACACCACTGGGGGACAGTACGAGCAGTACTTC. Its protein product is CASSDTTGGQYEQYF.

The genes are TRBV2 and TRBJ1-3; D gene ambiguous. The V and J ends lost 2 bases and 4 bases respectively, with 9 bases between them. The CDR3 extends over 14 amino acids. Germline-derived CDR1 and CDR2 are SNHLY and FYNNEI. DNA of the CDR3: TGTGCCAGCAGTGAACGGGTATTCGGAAACACCATATATTTT. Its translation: CASSERVFGNTIYF.

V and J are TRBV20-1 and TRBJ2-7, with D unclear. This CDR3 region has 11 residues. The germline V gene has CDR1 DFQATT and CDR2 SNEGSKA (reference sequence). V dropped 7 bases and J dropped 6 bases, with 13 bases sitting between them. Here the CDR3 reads CSVAGPSEQYF. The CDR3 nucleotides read TGCAGTGTCGCTGGCCCTAGCGAGCAGTACTTC.

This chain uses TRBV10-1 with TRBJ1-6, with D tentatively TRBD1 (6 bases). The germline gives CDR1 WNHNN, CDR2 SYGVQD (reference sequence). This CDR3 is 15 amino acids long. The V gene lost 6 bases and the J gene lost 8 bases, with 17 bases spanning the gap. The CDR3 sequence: CASSAGHSRDSPLHF. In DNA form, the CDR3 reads TGCGCCAGCAGCGCGGGACACTCAAGGGATTCACCCCTCCACTTT.

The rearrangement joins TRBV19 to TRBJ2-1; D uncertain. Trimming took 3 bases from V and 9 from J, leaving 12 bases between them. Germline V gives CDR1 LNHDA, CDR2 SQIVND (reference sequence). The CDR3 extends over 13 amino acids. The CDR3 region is CASSILSPSEQFF. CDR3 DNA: TGTGCCAGTAGTATTCTCTCCCCCAGTGAGCAGTTCTTC.

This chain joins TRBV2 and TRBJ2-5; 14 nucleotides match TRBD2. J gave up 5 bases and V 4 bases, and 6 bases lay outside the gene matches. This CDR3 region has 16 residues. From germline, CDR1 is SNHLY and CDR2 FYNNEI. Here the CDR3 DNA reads TGTGCCAGCAGTGTGGGACTAGCGGGAGTCGGGGAGACCCAGTACTTC. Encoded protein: CASSVGLAGVGETQYF.

In DNA form, the CDR3 reads TGTGCCAGCAGCCAACACCTCCCCCAGGGCGGGTCTGAAGCTTTCTTT. It specifies CASSQHLPQGGSEAFF. The rearrangement joins TRBV14 to TRBJ1-1, with D maybe TRBD1 (5 bases). From germline, CDR1 is SGHDN and CDR2 FVKESK. Trimming cost V 2 bases and J 6 bases, with 19 bases left between them. The CDR3 is 16 amino acids.

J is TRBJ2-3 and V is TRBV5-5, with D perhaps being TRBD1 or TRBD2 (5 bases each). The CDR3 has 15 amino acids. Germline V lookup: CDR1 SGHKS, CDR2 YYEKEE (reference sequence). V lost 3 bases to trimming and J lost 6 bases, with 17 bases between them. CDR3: CASSSFGTPGDTQYF. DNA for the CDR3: TGTGCCAGCAGCTCATTCGGGACCCCTGGGGATACGCAGTATTTT.

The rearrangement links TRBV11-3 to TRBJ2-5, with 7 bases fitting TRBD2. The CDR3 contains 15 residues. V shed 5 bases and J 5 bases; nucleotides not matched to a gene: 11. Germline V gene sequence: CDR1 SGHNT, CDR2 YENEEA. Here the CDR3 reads CASSLGSGASETQYF. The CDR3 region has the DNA TGTGCCAGCAGCCTAGGAAGCGGGGCTAGTGAGACCCAGTACTTC. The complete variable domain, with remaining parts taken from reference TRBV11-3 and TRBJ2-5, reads EAGVVQSPRYKIIEKKQPVAFWCNPISGHNTLYWYLQNLGQGPELLIRYENEEAVDDSQLPKDRFSAERLKGVDSTLKIQPAELGDSAVYLCASSLGSGASETQYFGPGTRLLVL.

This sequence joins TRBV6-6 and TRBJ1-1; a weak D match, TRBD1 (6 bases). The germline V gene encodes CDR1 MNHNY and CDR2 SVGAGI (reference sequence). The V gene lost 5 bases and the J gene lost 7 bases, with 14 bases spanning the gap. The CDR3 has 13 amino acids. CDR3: CASSQHREGEAFF. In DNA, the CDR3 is TGTGCCAGCAGTCAACACAGGGAGGGTGAAGCTTTCTTT.

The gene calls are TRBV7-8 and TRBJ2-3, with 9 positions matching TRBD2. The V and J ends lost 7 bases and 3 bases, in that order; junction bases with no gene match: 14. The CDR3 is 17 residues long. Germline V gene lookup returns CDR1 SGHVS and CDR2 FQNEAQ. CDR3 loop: CASTLRLAGLGTDTQYF. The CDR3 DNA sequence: TGTGCCAGCACCCTGCGTCTAGCGGGATTAGGAACAGATACGCAGTATTTT.

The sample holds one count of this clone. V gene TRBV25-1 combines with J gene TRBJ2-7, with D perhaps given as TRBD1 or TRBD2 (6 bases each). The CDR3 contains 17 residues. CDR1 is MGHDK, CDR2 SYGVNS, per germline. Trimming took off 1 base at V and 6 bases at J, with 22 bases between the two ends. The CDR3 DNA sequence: TGTGCCAGCAGTGAATTTGGGGAAAAGGGGGGATTTTCCGAGCAGTACTTC. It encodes CASSEFGEKGGFSEQYF.